Following are 18 T cell receptor beta chains from one sample sequenced in a study of PD-1 blockade in classical Hodgkin lymphoma. All the patients suffered relapse after autologous stem cell transplantation, and brentuximab vedotin exposure differed. The data were produced by immunoSEQ multiplex PCR, yet TCRdb's version contains in-frame clones alone and is incomplete. The data contain 30,000 to 45,000 clones, over 80% of them seen just once; the ten biggest clones take up about 10%. The specimen comprised peripheral blood mononuclear cells (PBMCs), sampled at baseline. The receptor source for this set is a human donor with classical Hodgkin lymphoma.

This clone was counted a few times. The chain has TRBV18 and TRBJ1-6; 8 bases are shared with TRBD1. CDR3 length: 18 amino acids. The germline CDR1 and CDR2 sequences are KGHSH and LQKENI. Unmatched junction bases numbered 10, after V lost 1 base and J lost 5 bases. CDR3 sequence (DNA): TGTGCCAGCTCACCACAGGGACAGGTTGGTCGGAATAATTCACCCCTCCACTTT. Its translation is CASSPQGQVGRNNSPLHF.

The chain is built from TRBV4-1 and TRBJ2-1; D not certain. Trimming took 0 bases from V and 8 from J, leaving 8 bases between them. The CDR3 is 13 amino acids. The germline V gene has CDR1 MGHRA and CDR2 YSYEKL. CDR3 sequence: CASSQDLGDEQFF. Written as DNA, the CDR3 is TGCGCCAGCAGCCAAGACCTGGGCGATGAGCAGTTCTTC.

The V call is TRBV6-1, the J call TRBJ1-3, with D possibly TRBD1 on 5 matching bases. The germline CDR1 and CDR2 sequences are MNHNS and SASEGT. The CDR3 runs to 14 residues. V lost 2 bases to trimming and J lost 2 bases, with 7 bases between them. The CDR3 spells CASSEYRPGNTIYF. DNA of the CDR3: TGTGCCAGCAGTGAATACAGGCCTGGAAACACCATATATTTT.

J is TRBJ2-1 and V is TRBV5-1; 10 bases align to TRBD2. The CDR3 runs 14 residues. V gave up 2 bases and J gave up 7 bases; unmatched junction bases: 3. Germline CDR1 SGHRS, CDR2 YFSETQ. The CDR3 nucleotides are TGCGCCAGCAGCTTTAGCGGGGGGTGGAATGAGCAGTTCTTC. It translates to CASSFSGGWNEQFF.

This rearrangement joins TRBV7-2 to TRBJ2-7; 8 positions match TRBD1. There are 15 residues in the CDR3. J was trimmed by 4 bases and V by 2 bases; bases with no gene match: 7. In germline, CDR1 is SGHTA, CDR2 FQGNSA. CDR3 protein: CASSLLQGARYEQYF. The CDR3 DNA is TGTGCCAGCAGCTTATTGCAGGGGGCCAGGTACGAGCAGTACTTC.

A word on this clone: An end of the junction differs from the germline gene, which may be a read error. The V and J genes are TRBV18 and TRBJ1-1, with D tentatively TRBD1 (5 bases). The CDR3 loop spans 15 amino acids. Germline CDR1 reads KGHSH; CDR2 reads LQKENI. For the CDR3, the DNA is TGTGCCACCTCACCGGGGCGAACTCCTAACACTGAAGCTTTCTTT. Translation gives CATSPGRTPNTEAFF.

The chain uses TRBV2 and TRBJ2-6, with D tentatively TRBD1 (5 bases). The germline CDR1 and CDR2 sequences are SNHLY and FYNNEI. The CDR3 has 14 residues. Deletions cut 6 bases from V and 0 bases from J, with 6 bases between. CDR3: CASRRGSGANVLTF. The DNA of the CDR3 is TGTGCCAGCAGAAGGGGCTCTGGGGCCAACGTCCTGACTTTC.

CDR3 sequence reads: CASSLMRVEDSPLHF. The DNA of the CDR3 is TGTGCCAGCAGCTTAATGCGGGTCGAAGATTCACCCCTCCACTTT. The chain employs TRBV7-9 and TRBJ1-6; D gene uncertain. With 2 bases removed from V and 8 bases from J, the gap between germline ends came to 13 bases. The CDR3 has 15 residues. CDR1 is SEHNR and CDR2 is FQNEAQ in the germline V gene (reference sequence).

This chain joins TRBV19 and TRBJ2-3; the match to TRBD2 covers 11 bases. Unmatched junction bases numbered 10, after V lost 5 bases and J lost 0 bases. CDR3 length equals 18 residues. CDR1 LNHDA and CDR2 SQIVND come from the germline V gene (reference sequence). CDR3 DNA sequence: TGTGCCAGTAGTTCCATAGGCCTAGCGGGGGGCAGCACAGATACGCAGTATTTT. Protein sequence: CASSSIGLAGGSTDTQYF.

This clone was seen a handful of times. The chain uses TRBV6-1 and TRBJ1-2; the D gene is possibly TRBD1 (6 bases). The germline CDR1 and CDR2 sequences are MNHNS and SASEGT. Trimming took 8 bases from V and 4 from J, leaving 20 bases between them. CDR3 size: 15 residues. CDR3 protein: CASVEVAGAGYGYTF. CDR3 in DNA: TGTGCCAGCGTGGAAGTAGCGGGGGCGGGCTATGGCTACACCTTC.

The V call is TRBV2, the J call TRBJ1-2; D is unresolved. The CDR3 has 15 amino acids. CDR1 SNHLY and CDR2 FYNNEI come from the germline V gene. Trimming stripped 4 bases from V and 2 bases from J, with 14 bases between. The CDR3 is CASSVGGFENYGYTF. The CDR3 coding sequence is TGTGCCAGCAGTGTGGGAGGGTTTGAAAACTATGGCTACACCTTC.

This clone has only one observation. The chain links TRBV5-1 to TRBJ1-2; 7 bases agree with TRBD1. The J segment lost 6 bases and the V segment lost 0 bases, leaving 5 bases of the junction unmatched. Germline loops: CDR1 SGHRS, CDR2 YFSETQ. CDR3 length: 14 amino acids. CDR3 sequence: CASSLGGGSDGYTF. In DNA, the CDR3 is TGCGCCAGCAGCTTGGGAGGGGGCAGTGATGGCTACACCTTC.

The chain carries TRBV4-1 and TRBJ2-7; 7 bases fit TRBD1. The CDR3 has 16 amino acids. V gave up 0 bases and J gave up 3 bases; unmatched junction bases: 8. Looked up from germline, CDR1 is MGHRA and CDR2 is YSYEKL. In nucleotides, the CDR3 is TGCGCCAGCAGCCAAGATCCGGCCAGGGGGTTCTACGAGCAGTACTTC. It specifies CASSQDPARGFYEQYF.

A single count supports this clone. The gene calls are TRBV6-5 and TRBJ2-5; D is perhaps TRBD2 (5 bases). CDR3 size: 13 residues. Trimming took 2 bases from V and 4 from J, leaving 8 bases between them. Germline V gene lookup returns CDR1 MNHEY and CDR2 SVGAGI. The CDR3 loop is CASSYLARETQYF. As DNA, the CDR3 is TGTGCCAGCAGTTACCTAGCCCGAGAGACCCAGTACTTC.

This chain links TRBV19 with TRBJ2-1; D unresolved. CDR1 is LNHDA, CDR2 SQIVND, per germline (reference sequence). The CDR3 sequence is 12 residues long. Deletions cut 4 bases from V and 10 bases from J, with 11 bases between. CDR3 coding DNA: TGTGCCAGTAGTAGTGATAGTGGCGAGCAGTTCTTC. Amino acids: CASSSDSGEQFF.

The V and J genes are TRBV10-3 and TRBJ2-5; 10 nucleotides agree with TRBD2. Germline V gene data show CDR1 as ENHRY and CDR2 as SYGVKD. The CDR3 length is 14 residues. Trimming took 6 bases from V and 1 from J; bases not matched to a gene: 2. The CDR3 bases are TGTGCCATCAGCCAGCGGGAGGGCCAAGAGACCCAGTACTTC. Its protein is CAISQREGQETQYF.

This chain uses TRBV6-1 with TRBJ1-1; 8 positions match TRBD1. J lost 10 bases, V lost 2 bases, and 12 bases had no gene match. CDR3 length: 15 residues. Per germline, CDR1 MNHNS and CDR2 SASEGT. In nucleotides, the CDR3 is TGTGCCAGCAGTGAACCCTGGACAGGGCTGTTGGTAGCTTTCTTT. Translation: CASSEPWTGLLVAFF.

V is TRBV18 and J is TRBJ1-1; 9 bases line up with TRBD1. After removal of 3 bases from V and 5 bases from J, the junction contained 4 bases not matched to a gene. The germline gives CDR1 KGHSH, CDR2 LQKENI. The CDR3 length is 14 residues. The chain's CDR3 is CASSPTTGGTEAFF. CDR3 sequence (DNA): TGTGCCAGCTCACCGACGACAGGGGGGACTGAAGCTTTCTTT.